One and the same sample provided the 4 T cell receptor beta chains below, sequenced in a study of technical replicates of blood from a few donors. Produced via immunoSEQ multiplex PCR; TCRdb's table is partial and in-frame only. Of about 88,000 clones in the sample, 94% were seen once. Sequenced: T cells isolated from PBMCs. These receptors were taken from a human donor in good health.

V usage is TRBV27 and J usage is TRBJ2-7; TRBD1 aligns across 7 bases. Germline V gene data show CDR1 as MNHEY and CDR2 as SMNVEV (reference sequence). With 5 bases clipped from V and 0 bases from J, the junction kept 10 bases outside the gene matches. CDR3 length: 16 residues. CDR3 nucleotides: TGTGCCAGCAGTACGACGGACAGGAGCAGCTCCTACGAGCAGTACTTC. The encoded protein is CASSTTDRSSSYEQYF.

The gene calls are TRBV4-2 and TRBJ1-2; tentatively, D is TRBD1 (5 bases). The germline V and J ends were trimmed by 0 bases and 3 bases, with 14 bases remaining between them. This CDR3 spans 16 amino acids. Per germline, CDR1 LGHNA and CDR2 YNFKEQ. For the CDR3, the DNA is TGTGCCAGCAGCCAAGAAGGGGCCCAGATTCACTATGGCTACACCTTC. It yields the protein CASSQEGAQIHYGYTF.

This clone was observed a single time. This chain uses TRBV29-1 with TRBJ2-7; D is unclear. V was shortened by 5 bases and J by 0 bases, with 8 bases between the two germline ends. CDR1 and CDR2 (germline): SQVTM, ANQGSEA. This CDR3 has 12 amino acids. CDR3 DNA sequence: TGCAGCGTTTCCCTTCTCTCCTACGAGCAGTACTTC. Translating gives CSVSLLSYEQYF.

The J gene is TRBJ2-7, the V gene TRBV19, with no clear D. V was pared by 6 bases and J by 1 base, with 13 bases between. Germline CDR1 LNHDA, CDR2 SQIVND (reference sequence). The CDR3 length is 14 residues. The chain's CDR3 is CASSEAVPSYEQYF. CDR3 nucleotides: TGTGCCAGTAGCGAAGCTGTTCCGTCCTACGAGCAGTACTTC.